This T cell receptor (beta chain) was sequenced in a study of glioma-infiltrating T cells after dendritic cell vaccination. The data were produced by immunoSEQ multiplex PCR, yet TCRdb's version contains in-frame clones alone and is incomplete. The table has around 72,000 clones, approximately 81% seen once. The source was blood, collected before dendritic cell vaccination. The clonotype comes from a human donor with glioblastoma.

The DNA for the CDR3 is TGTGCCAGCAGCTCAGGGGGAGAAAAACTGTTTTTT. As protein: CASSSGGEKLFF. This chain uses TRBV2 with TRBJ1-4; 7 bases line up with TRBD1. Germline CDR1 is SNHLY and CDR2 is FYNNEI. The CDR3 length is 12 residues. V dropped 6 bases and J dropped 8; count of bases not matched to a gene: 3.